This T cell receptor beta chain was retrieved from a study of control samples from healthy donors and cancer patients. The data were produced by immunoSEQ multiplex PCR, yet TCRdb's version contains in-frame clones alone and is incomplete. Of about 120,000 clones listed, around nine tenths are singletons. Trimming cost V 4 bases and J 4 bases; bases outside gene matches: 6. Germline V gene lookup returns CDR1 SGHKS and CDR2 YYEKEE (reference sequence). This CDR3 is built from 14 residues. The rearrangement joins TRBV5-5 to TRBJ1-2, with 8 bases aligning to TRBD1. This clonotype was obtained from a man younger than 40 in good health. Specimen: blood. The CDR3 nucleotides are TGTGCCAGCAGCCCCGGACAGGGAGGCTATGGCTACACCTTC. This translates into CASSPGQGGYGYTF.